The clone carrying this T cell receptor beta chain was counted only a few times. This sample is part of a study of blood T cell repertoires in COVID-19. Assay: immunoSEQ multiplex PCR; the TCRdb copy retains only in-frame clones and omits some. The sample contains around 150,000 clones, 70% to 80% of which appear only once. The germline V gene encodes CDR1 SGHRS and CDR2 YFSETQ. The CDR3 has 15 residues. The V and J ends lost 3 bases and 3 bases, in that order; junction bases with no gene match: 5. The rearrangement uses TRBV5-1 and TRBJ2-5; 10 bases align to TRBD2. What was sequenced was peripheral blood. This clonotype was obtained from a man aged 50 or older with acute or convalescent COVID-19. The CDR3 loop reads CASSSLSGGEETQYF. In DNA, the CDR3 is TGCGCCAGCAGCTCCCTCAGCGGGGGGGAAGAGACCCAGTACTTC.